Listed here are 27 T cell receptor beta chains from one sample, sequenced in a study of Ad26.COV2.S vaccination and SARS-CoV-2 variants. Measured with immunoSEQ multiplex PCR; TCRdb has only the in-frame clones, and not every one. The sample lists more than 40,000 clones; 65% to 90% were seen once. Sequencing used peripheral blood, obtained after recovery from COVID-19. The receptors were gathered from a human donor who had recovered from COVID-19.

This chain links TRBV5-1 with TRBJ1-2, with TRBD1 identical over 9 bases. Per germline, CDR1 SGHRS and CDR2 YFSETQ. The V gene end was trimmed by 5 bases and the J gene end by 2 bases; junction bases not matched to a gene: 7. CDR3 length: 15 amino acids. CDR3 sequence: CASRLLDRGNYGYTF. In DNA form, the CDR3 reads TGCGCCAGCAGGTTGTTAGACAGGGGGAACTATGGCTACACCTTC.

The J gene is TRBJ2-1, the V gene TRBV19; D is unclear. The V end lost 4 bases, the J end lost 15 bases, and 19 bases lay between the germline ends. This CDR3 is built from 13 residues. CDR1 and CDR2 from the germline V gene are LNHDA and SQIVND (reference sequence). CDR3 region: CASSSGRSRSVFF. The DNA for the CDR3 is TGTGCCAGTAGTAGTGGACGCAGTCGGTCGGTGTTCTTC.

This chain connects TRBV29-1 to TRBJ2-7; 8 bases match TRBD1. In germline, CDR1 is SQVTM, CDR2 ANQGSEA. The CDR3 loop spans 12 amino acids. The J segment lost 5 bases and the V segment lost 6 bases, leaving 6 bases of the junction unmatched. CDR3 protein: CSVTGEFNEQYF. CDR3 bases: TGCAGCGTGACAGGGGAATTCAACGAGCAGTACTTC.

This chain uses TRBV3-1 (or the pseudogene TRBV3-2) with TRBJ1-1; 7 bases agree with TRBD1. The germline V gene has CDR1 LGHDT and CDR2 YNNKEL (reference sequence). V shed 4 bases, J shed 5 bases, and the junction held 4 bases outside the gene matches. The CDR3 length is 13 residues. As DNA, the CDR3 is TGTGCCAGCAGCCTAAGACAGGGAACTGAAGCTTTCTTT. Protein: CASSLRQGTEAFF.

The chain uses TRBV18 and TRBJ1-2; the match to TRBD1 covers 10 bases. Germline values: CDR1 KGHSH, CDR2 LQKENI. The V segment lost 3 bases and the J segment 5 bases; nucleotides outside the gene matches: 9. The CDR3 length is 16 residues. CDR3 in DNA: TGTGCCAGCTCACCTCCCGGGACAGGGGTAGGATATGGCTACACCTTC. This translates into CASSPPGTGVGYGYTF.

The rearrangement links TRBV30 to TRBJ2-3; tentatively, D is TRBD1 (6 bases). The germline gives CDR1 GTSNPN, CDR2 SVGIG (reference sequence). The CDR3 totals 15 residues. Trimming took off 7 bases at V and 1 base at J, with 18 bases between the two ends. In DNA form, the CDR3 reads TGTGCCTCCGATCCCCCAGGGGTGGGCACAGATACGCAGTATTTT. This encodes CASDPPGVGTDTQYF.

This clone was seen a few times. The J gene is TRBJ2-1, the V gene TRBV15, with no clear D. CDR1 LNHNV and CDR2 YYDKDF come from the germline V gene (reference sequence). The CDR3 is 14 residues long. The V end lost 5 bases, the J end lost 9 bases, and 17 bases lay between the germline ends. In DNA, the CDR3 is TGTGCCACCAGCCGAGCCATCTCTGCTAGTGAGCAGTTCTTC. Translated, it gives CATSRAISASEQFF.

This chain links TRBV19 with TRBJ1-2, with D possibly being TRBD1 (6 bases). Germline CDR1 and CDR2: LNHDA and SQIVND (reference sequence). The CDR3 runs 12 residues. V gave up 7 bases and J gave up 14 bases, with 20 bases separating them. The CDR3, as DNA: TGTGCCAGTACTGACAGGCCCCAATTAAGGACCTTC. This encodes CASTDRPQLRTF. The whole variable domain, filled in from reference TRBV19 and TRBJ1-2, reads DGGITQSPKYLFRKEGQNVTLSCEQNLNHDAMYWYRQDPGQGLRLIYYSQIVNDFQKGDIAEGYSVSREKKESFPLTVTSAQKNPTAFYLCASTDRPQLRTFGSGTRLTVV.

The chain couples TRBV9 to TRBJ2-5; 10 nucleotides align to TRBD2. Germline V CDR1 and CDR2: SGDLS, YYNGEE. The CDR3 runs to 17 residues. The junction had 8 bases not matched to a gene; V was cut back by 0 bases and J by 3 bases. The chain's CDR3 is CASSVEGAGGPKETQYF. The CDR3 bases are TGTGCCAGCAGCGTAGAAGGAGCGGGGGGGCCGAAAGAGACCCAGTACTTC.

The chain's CDR3 is CASSRSPRQGSYEQYF. CDR3 coding DNA: TGTGCCAGCAGTCGCTCCCCCCGACAGGGTAGCTACGAGCAGTACTTC. The chain couples TRBV27 to TRBJ2-7; the match to TRBD1 covers 7 bases. Germline values: CDR1 MNHEY, CDR2 SMNVEV (reference sequence). The CDR3 runs 16 residues. After removal of 5 bases from V and 3 bases from J, the junction contained 13 bases not matched to a gene.

CDR3 DNA: TGTGCCTGGAGTGTACTTTCCCTAACAGGGACTAGCGGGACTGTAAATGAGCAGTTCTTC. As protein: CAWSVLSLTGTSGTVNEQFF. The chain couples TRBV30 to TRBJ2-1; 13 nucleotides match TRBD2. Looked up from germline, CDR1 is GTSNPN and CDR2 is SVGIG (reference sequence). J lost 7 bases, V lost 0 bases, and 18 bases had no gene match. The CDR3 extends over 20 amino acids.

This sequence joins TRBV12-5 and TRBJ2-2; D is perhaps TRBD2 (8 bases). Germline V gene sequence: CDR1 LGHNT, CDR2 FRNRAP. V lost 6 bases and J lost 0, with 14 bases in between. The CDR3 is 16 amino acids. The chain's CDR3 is CASGPGGGSNTGELFF. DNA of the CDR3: TGTGCTAGTGGCCCGGGAGGGGGCTCGAACACCGGGGAGCTGTTTTTT.

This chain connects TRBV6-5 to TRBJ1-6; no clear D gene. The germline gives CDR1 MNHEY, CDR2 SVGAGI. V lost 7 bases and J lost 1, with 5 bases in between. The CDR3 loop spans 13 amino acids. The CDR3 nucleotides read TGTGCCAGCAAGGGATCCTATAATTCACCCCTCCACTTT. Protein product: CASKGSYNSPLHF.

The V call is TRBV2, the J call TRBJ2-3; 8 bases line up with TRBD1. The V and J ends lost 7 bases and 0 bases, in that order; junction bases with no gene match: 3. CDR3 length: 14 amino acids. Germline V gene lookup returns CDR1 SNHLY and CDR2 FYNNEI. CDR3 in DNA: TGTGCCAGCATTACAGGGGGGAGCACAGATACGCAGTATTTT. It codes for CASITGGSTDTQYF.

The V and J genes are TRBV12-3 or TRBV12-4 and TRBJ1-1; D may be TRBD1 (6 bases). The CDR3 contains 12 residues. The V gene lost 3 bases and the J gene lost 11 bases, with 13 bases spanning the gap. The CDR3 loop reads CASSFLQGSAFF. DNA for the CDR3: TGTGCCAGCAGTTTCCTTCAGGGGTCGGCTTTCTTT.

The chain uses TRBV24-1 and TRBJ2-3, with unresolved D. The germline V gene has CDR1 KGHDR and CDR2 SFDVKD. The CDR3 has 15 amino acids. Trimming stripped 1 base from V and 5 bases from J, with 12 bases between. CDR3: CATSDFEDHRDTQYF. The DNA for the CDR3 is TGTGCCACCAGTGATTTTGAGGACCACCGAGATACGCAGTATTTT.

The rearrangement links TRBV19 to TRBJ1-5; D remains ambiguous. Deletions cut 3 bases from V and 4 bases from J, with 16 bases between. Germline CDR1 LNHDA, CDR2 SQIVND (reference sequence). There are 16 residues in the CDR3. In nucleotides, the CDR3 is TGTGCCAGTAGTATCCGGGGAGGTGGGAGAAATCAGCCCCAGCATTTT. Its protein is CASSIRGGGRNQPQHF.

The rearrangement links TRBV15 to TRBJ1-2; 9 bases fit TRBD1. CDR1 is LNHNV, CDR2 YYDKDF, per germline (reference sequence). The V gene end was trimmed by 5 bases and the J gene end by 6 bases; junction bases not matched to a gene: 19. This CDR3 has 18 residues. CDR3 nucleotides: TGTGCCACCAGCGCTTCGAAGAGATCCGGGACAGGGAAGCATGGCTACACCTTC. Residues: CATSASKRSGTGKHGYTF.

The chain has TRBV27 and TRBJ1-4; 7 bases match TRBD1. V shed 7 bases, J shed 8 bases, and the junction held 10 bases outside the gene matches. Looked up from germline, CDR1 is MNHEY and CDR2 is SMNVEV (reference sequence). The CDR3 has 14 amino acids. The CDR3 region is CASTGQAGGEKLFF. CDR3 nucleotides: TGTGCCAGCACTGGACAGGCTGGTGGCGAAAAACTGTTTTTT.

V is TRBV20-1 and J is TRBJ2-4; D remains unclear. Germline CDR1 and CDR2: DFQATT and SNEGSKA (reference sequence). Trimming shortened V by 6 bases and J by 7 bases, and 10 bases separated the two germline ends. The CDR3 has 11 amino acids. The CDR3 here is CSAIPLNIQYF. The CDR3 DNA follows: TGCAGTGCCATCCCGCTTAACATTCAGTACTTC.

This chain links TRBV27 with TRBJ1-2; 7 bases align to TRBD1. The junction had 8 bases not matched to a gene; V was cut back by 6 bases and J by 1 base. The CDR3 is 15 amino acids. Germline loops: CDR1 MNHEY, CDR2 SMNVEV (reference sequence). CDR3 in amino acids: CASRSQGGVNYGYTF. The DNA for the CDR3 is TGTGCCAGCAGGAGTCAGGGGGGAGTTAACTATGGCTACACCTTC.

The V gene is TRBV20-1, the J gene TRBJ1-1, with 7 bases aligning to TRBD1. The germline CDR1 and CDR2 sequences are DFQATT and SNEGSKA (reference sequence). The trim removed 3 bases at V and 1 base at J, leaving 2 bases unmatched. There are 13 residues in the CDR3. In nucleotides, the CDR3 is TGCAGTGCTAGTAGACAGGGGAACACTGAAGCTTTCTTT. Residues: CSASRQGNTEAFF.

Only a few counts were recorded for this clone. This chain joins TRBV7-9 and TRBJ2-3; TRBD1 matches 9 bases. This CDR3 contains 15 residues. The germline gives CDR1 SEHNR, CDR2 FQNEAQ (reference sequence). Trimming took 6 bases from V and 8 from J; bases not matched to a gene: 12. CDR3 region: CASRPPGQGFGTQYF. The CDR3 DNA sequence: TGTGCCAGCAGACCCCCGGGACAGGGATTTGGTACGCAGTATTTT.

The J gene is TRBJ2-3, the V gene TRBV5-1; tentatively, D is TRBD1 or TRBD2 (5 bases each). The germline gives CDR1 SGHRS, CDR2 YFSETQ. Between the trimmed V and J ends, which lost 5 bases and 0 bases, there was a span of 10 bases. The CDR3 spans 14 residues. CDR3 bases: TGCGCCAGCAGGGGGACGGCTAGCACAGATACGCAGTATTTT. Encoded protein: CASRGTASTDTQYF.

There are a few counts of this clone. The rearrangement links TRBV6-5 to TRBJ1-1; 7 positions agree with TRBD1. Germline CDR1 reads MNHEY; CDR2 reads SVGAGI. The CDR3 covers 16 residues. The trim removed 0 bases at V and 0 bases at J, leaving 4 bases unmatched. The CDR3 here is CASSYSGDRVNTEAFF. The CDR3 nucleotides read TGTGCCAGCAGTTACTCGGGAGACAGGGTGAACACTGAAGCTTTCTTT.

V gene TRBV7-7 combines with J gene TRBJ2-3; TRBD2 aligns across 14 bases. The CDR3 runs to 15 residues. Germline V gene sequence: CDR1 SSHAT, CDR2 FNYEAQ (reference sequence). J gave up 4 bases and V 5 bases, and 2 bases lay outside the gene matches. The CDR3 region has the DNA TGTGCCAGCAGCCGGGGACTAGCGGGGGCAGATACGCAGTATTTT. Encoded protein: CASSRGLAGADTQYF.

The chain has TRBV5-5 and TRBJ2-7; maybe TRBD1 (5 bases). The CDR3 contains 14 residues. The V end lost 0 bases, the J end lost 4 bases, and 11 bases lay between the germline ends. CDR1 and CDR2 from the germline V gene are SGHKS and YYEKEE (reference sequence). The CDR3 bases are TGTGCCAGCAGCTTGGCTCAGGGTGTATACGAGCAGTACTTC. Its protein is CASSLAQGVYEQYF.